A selection of T cell receptor beta chains follows, all from one sample in a study of cytomegalovirus exposure and HLA in healthy donors. Produced via immunoSEQ multiplex PCR; TCRdb's table is partial and in-frame only. This table holds 150,000 to 200,000 clones, more than 75% found once. The sequenced sample was PBMCs. These receptors all stem from a woman aged 25 to 39 in good health and CMV-seronegative. Each CDR3 is given with its conserved first and last residue. The order of the fields is CDR3 protein, CDR3 DNA, D gene, clone size, CDR3 length, V gene, J gene. The D gene is left open where the match is weak. Only part of the rows carry a size: once, few, many, or a class if the clone is expanded.

CDR3 protein: CASSFGTDWNTEAFF; CDR3 DNA: TGTGCCAGCAGCTTTGGGACAGACTGGAACACTGAAGCTTTCTTT; D gene: TRBD1; clone size: .; CDR3 length: 15; V gene: TRBV13; J gene: TRBJ1-1
CDR3 protein: CASSPGGWTEAFF; CDR3 DNA: TGTGCCAGCAGCCCAGGGGGCTGGACTGAAGCTTTCTTT; D gene: TRBD1; clone size: .; CDR3 length: 13; V gene: TRBV11-2; J gene: TRBJ1-1
CDR3 protein: CASSLRFRTGVSGNQPQHF; CDR3 DNA: TGTGCCAGCAGTTTACGATTTCGGACAGGGGTGTCTGGCAATCAGCCCCAGCATTTT; D gene: TRBD1; clone size: few; CDR3 length: 19; V gene: TRBV27; J gene: TRBJ1-5
CDR3 protein: CASSVGQSNEKLFF; CDR3 DNA: TGTGCCAGCAGCGTGGGACAGAGCAATGAAAAACTGTTTTTT; D gene: TRBD1; clone size: .; CDR3 length: 14; V gene: TRBV13; J gene: TRBJ1-4
CDR3 protein: CASSLGSGNAEAFF; CDR3 DNA: TGTGCCAGCAGCTTAGGGAGCGGGAATGCTGAAGCTTTCTTT; D gene: .; clone size: .; CDR3 length: 14; V gene: TRBV7-9; J gene: TRBJ1-1
CDR3 protein: CASSRTGVGELFF; CDR3 DNA: TGTGCCAGCAGCCGGACAGGGGTCGGGGAGCTGTTTTTT; D gene: TRBD1; clone size: .; CDR3 length: 13; V gene: TRBV7-2; J gene: TRBJ2-2
CDR3 protein: CAISSGLPYAQYF; CDR3 DNA: TGTGCCATCAGCTCGGGACTTCCTTACGCGCAGTATTTT; D gene: .; clone size: .; CDR3 length: 13; V gene: TRBV10-3; J gene: TRBJ2-3
CDR3 protein: CASSLGLGDTGELFF; CDR3 DNA: TGTGCCAGCAGCCTTGGACTAGGTGATACCGGGGAGCTGTTTTTT; D gene: TRBD2; clone size: .; CDR3 length: 15; V gene: TRBV6-1; J gene: TRBJ2-2
CDR3 protein: CASHRLEPYEQYF; CDR3 DNA: TGTGCCAGCCACAGGCTCGAACCCTACGAGCAGTACTTC; D gene: .; clone size: .; CDR3 length: 13; V gene: TRBV6-1; J gene: TRBJ2-7
CDR3 protein: CASSSLSYEQYF; CDR3 DNA: TGTGCCAGCAGCTCCCTTTCCTACGAGCAGTACTTC; D gene: .; clone size: few; CDR3 length: 12; V gene: TRBV7-6; J gene: TRBJ2-7
CDR3 protein: CASRPTGGSNQPQHF; CDR3 DNA: TGTGCCAGCCGCCCAACAGGGGGTTCGAATCAGCCCCAGCATTTT; D gene: TRBD1; clone size: .; CDR3 length: 15; V gene: TRBV27; J gene: TRBJ1-5
CDR3 protein: CASSPRVGGADNEQFF; CDR3 DNA: TGTGCCAGCTCACCACGGGTCGGGGGGGCAGACAATGAGCAGTTCTTC; D gene: TRBD2; clone size: .; CDR3 length: 16; V gene: TRBV18; J gene: TRBJ2-1
CDR3 protein: CAWSVGQGVGTEAFF; CDR3 DNA: TGTGCCTGGAGTGTGGGACAGGGGGTAGGCACTGAAGCTTTCTTT; D gene: TRBD1; clone size: .; CDR3 length: 15; V gene: TRBV30; J gene: TRBJ1-1
CDR3 protein: CASSSGGGARFF; CDR3 DNA: TGTGCCAGCAGCTCAGGCGGGGGGGCCCGGTTCTTC; D gene: TRBD2; clone size: .; CDR3 length: 12; V gene: TRBV6-5; J gene: TRBJ2-1
CDR3 protein: CASRRQGNYGYTF; CDR3 DNA: TGTGCCAGCAGACGACAGGGGAACTATGGCTACACCTTC; D gene: TRBD1; clone size: .; CDR3 length: 13; V gene: TRBV27; J gene: TRBJ1-2
CDR3 protein: CASSPGQNQPQHF; CDR3 DNA: TGTGCCAGCAGCCCCGGACAGAATCAGCCCCAGCATTTT; D gene: .; clone size: few; CDR3 length: 13; V gene: TRBV11-1; J gene: TRBJ1-5
CDR3 protein: CASSSRDRGYNEQFF; CDR3 DNA: TGTGCCAGCAGCTCCCGGGACAGGGGCTACAATGAGCAGTTCTTC; D gene: TRBD1; clone size: .; CDR3 length: 15; V gene: TRBV9; J gene: TRBJ2-1
CDR3 protein: CASSLGGQGMNTEAFF; CDR3 DNA: TGCGCCAGCAGCTTGGGGGGACAGGGCATGAACACTGAAGCTTTCTTT; D gene: TRBD1; clone size: .; CDR3 length: 16; V gene: TRBV5-1; J gene: TRBJ1-1
CDR3 protein: CASTPTGLDTQYF; CDR3 DNA: TGTGCCAGCACCCCTACCGGGTTGGATACGCAGTATTTT; D gene: .; clone size: .; CDR3 length: 13; V gene: TRBV6-5; J gene: TRBJ2-3
CDR3 protein: CASSREPGQPLTDTQYF; CDR3 DNA: TGCGCCAGCAGCCGAGAGCCGGGACAGCCCCTCACAGATACGCAGTATTTT; D gene: TRBD1; clone size: .; CDR3 length: 17; V gene: TRBV5-1; J gene: TRBJ2-3
CDR3 protein: CASSFAGGYEQYF; CDR3 DNA: TGTGCCAGCAGTTTTGCGGGGGGCTACGAGCAGTACTTC; D gene: TRBD2; clone size: .; CDR3 length: 13; V gene: TRBV27; J gene: TRBJ2-7
CDR3 protein: CASSVTSRTRNNEQFF; CDR3 DNA: TGTGCCAGCAGCGTCACGTCGAGGACTAGAAACAATGAGCAGTTCTTC; D gene: TRBD2; clone size: .; CDR3 length: 16; V gene: TRBV9; J gene: TRBJ2-1
CDR3 protein: CASSYGATEAFF; CDR3 DNA: TGTGCCAGCAGTTATGGGGCCACTGAAGCTTTCTTT; D gene: .; clone size: .; CDR3 length: 12; V gene: TRBV6-6; J gene: TRBJ1-1
CDR3 protein: CASSLGHLYNEQFF; CDR3 DNA: TGTGCCAGCAGCTTGGGCCATCTCTACAATGAGCAGTTCTTC; D gene: .; clone size: .; CDR3 length: 14; V gene: TRBV7-9; J gene: TRBJ2-1
CDR3 protein: CATSRDRTVPRYRPADSPLHF; CDR3 DNA: TGTGCCACCAGCAGAGATAGAACGGTTCCGAGGTATCGTCCTGCCGATTCACCCCTCCACTTT; D gene: .; clone size: .; CDR3 length: 21; V gene: TRBV15; J gene: TRBJ1-6
CDR3 protein: CASSSWADRGGNTEAFF; CDR3 DNA: TGTGCCAGCAGCTCTTGGGCGGACAGGGGTGGGAACACTGAAGCTTTCTTT; D gene: TRBD1; clone size: .; CDR3 length: 17; V gene: TRBV13; J gene: TRBJ1-1
CDR3 protein: CASSLSQDQETQYF; CDR3 DNA: TGTGCCAGCAGCTTGTCCCAGGATCAAGAGACCCAGTACTTC; D gene: .; clone size: .; CDR3 length: 14; V gene: TRBV5-4; J gene: TRBJ2-5
CDR3 protein: CASSIAAGSKSEQYF; CDR3 DNA: TGTGCCAGTAGTATTGCGGCGGGGAGTAAGTCCGAGCAGTACTTC; D gene: .; clone size: .; CDR3 length: 15; V gene: TRBV19; J gene: TRBJ2-7
CDR3 protein: CASSLNSPLHF; CDR3 DNA: TGTGCCAGCAGCCTCAATTCACCCCTCCACTTT; D gene: .; clone size: .; CDR3 length: 11; V gene: TRBV7-2; J gene: TRBJ1-6
CDR3 protein: CASSLDAGDNQPQHF; CDR3 DNA: TGCGCCAGCAGCTTGGATGCCGGGGACAATCAGCCCCAGCATTTT; D gene: .; clone size: .; CDR3 length: 15; V gene: TRBV5-1; J gene: TRBJ1-5
CDR3 protein: CSTTGQGAINEQFF; CDR3 DNA: TGCAGCACGACAGGACAGGGGGCGATAAATGAGCAGTTCTTC; D gene: TRBD1; clone size: .; CDR3 length: 14; V gene: TRBV29-1; J gene: TRBJ2-1
CDR3 protein: CASSGQGATGELFF; CDR3 DNA: TGTGCCAGCAGCGGACAGGGGGCAACCGGGGAGCTGTTTTTT; D gene: TRBD1; clone size: .; CDR3 length: 14; V gene: TRBV13; J gene: TRBJ2-2
CDR3 protein: CASSLTGNYGYTF; CDR3 DNA: TGTGCCAGCAGTTTAACAGGGAACTATGGCTACACCTTC; D gene: .; clone size: .; CDR3 length: 13; V gene: TRBV27; J gene: TRBJ1-2
CDR3 protein: CASSLATSGGGYEQYF; CDR3 DNA: TGTGCCAGCAGCTTAGCAACGTCGGGGGGCGGGTACGAGCAGTACTTC; D gene: .; clone size: .; CDR3 length: 16; V gene: TRBV7-9; J gene: TRBJ2-7
CDR3 protein: CASRLAGGPRYNEQFF; CDR3 DNA: TGCGCCAGCAGGCTAGCGGGGGGGCCTCGTTACAATGAGCAGTTCTTC; D gene: TRBD2; clone size: .; CDR3 length: 16; V gene: TRBV10-2; J gene: TRBJ2-1
CDR3 protein: CASSFQGVETQYF; CDR3 DNA: TGTGCCAGCAGCTTTCAGGGTGTAGAGACCCAGTACTTC; D gene: .; clone size: .; CDR3 length: 13; V gene: TRBV5-8; J gene: TRBJ2-5
CDR3 protein: CASSDRGQNTEAFF; CDR3 DNA: TGTGCCAGCTCAGACAGGGGACAGAACACTGAAGCTTTCTTT; D gene: TRBD1; clone size: .; CDR3 length: 14; V gene: TRBV18; J gene: TRBJ1-1
CDR3 protein: CASSPQNTGEEAFF; CDR3 DNA: TGCGCCAGCAGCCCCCAAAACACAGGGGAAGAAGCTTTCTTT; D gene: TRBD1; clone size: .; CDR3 length: 14; V gene: TRBV5-1; J gene: TRBJ1-1
CDR3 protein: CASSQVASSGTDYGYTF; CDR3 DNA: TGCGCCAGCAGCCAAGTAGCCTCCTCCGGGACTGACTATGGCTACACCTTC; D gene: .; clone size: .; CDR3 length: 17; V gene: TRBV4-1; J gene: TRBJ1-2
CDR3 protein: CATLAGLGNEQFF; CDR3 DNA: TGTGCCACATTAGCGGGGTTGGGGAATGAGCAGTTCTTC; D gene: TRBD2; clone size: .; CDR3 length: 13; V gene: TRBV19; J gene: TRBJ2-1
CDR3 protein: CASRGFVNSPLHF; CDR3 DNA: TGTGCCAGCCGGGGGTTCGTCAATTCACCCCTCCACTTT; D gene: .; clone size: few; CDR3 length: 13; V gene: TRBV25-1; J gene: TRBJ1-6
CDR3 protein: CASSSTTGTPRGSEQFF; CDR3 DNA: TGTGCCAGCAGCTCCACTACCGGGACTCCTCGAGGGAGTGAGCAGTTCTTC; D gene: .; clone size: .; CDR3 length: 17; V gene: TRBV7-9; J gene: TRBJ2-1
CDR3 protein: CSVGGRMTNTEAFF; CDR3 DNA: TGCAGCGTTGGGGGGCGGATGACCAACACTGAAGCTTTCTTT; D gene: .; clone size: .; CDR3 length: 14; V gene: TRBV29-1; J gene: TRBJ1-1
CDR3 protein: CSVVNRLNTEAFF; CDR3 DNA: TGCAGCGTTGTAAACAGGTTGAACACTGAAGCTTTCTTT; D gene: .; clone size: .; CDR3 length: 13; V gene: TRBV29-1; J gene: TRBJ1-1
CDR3 protein: CASSLSSGNSPLHF; CDR3 DNA: TGTGCCAGCAGCCTCTCCAGCGGGAATTCACCCCTCCACTTT; D gene: .; clone size: .; CDR3 length: 14; V gene: TRBV7-9; J gene: TRBJ1-6
CDR3 protein: CASSAGQNSYEQYF; CDR3 DNA: TGTGCCAGCAGTGCCGGACAGAACTCCTACGAGCAGTACTTC; D gene: .; clone size: .; CDR3 length: 14; V gene: TRBV6-1; J gene: TRBJ2-7
CDR3 protein: CAISATSGHNEQFF; CDR3 DNA: TGTGCCATCAGTGCCACTAGTGGCCACAATGAGCAGTTCTTC; D gene: .; clone size: few; CDR3 length: 14; V gene: TRBV10-3; J gene: TRBJ2-1